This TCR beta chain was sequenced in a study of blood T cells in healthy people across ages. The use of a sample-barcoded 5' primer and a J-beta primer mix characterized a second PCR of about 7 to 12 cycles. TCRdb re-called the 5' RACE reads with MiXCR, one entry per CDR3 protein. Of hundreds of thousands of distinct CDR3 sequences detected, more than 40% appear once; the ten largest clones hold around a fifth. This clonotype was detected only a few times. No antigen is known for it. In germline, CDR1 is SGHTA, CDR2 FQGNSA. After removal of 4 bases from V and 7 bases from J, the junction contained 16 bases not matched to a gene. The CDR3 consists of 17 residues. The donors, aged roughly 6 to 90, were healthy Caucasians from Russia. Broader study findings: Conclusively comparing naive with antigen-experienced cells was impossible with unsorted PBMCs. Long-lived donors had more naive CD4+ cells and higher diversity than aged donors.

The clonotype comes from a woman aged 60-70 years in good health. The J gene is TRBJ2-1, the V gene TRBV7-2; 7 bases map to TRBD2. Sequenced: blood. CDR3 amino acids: CASSSRKRGLVGNEQFF. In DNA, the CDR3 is TGTGCCAGCAGCTCAAGAAAGCGGGGACTGGTTGGGAATGAGCAGTTCTTC.